The sequence of this T cell receptor beta chain was determined in a study of tumor-infiltrating lymphocytes in primary liver carcinoma. Across the whole study: The patient group consisted of men and women aged 30 to 69 years. Regarding the study as a whole: Tumors significantly exceeded blood in top-250-clone fraction (p = 0.039). Overlap in tumor-adjacent and tumor-blood pairs fell below that of tumor region pairs.

Co-extracting RNA and DNA was done with roughly 17-33 mg of unsorted bulk tissue as input. Primary liver carcinoma in the patients was surgically resected. TCR beta cDNA was reverse-transcribed from roughly 520 ng of total RNA. The reaction used a constant-region primer and ProtoScript II reverse transcriptase. Generation of the TCR beta libraries relied on three nested multiplex PCR rounds using slightly modified ARM-PCR. TRBV1-TRBV30 forward and Cbeta reverse primers drove the first two roughly 10-cycle rounds. TCRdb redid the calling of the multiplex PCR reads with MiXCR, one entry per CDR3 protein. The sample yields 45,000 or so distinct CDR3 sequences, roughly 80% seen once. The CDR3 consists of 12 residues. Germline V CDR1 and CDR2: LGHNA, YSLEER. The ends were cut back, 3 bases at V and 7 bases at J, with 10 bases in the middle. This clonotype has only a few counts. No antigen is known for it.

This receptor was taken from a woman aged 25 to 39 with primary liver carcinoma and hepatitis B virus infection. Sequenced sample: tumor-adjacent normal liver tissue. V gene TRBV4-3 combines with J gene TRBJ2-7, with D perhaps matching TRBD2 (7 bases). The CDR3 region is CASSQGGGEQYF. The CDR3 coding sequence is TGCGCCAGCAGCCAGGGAGGGGGAGAGCAGTACTTC.